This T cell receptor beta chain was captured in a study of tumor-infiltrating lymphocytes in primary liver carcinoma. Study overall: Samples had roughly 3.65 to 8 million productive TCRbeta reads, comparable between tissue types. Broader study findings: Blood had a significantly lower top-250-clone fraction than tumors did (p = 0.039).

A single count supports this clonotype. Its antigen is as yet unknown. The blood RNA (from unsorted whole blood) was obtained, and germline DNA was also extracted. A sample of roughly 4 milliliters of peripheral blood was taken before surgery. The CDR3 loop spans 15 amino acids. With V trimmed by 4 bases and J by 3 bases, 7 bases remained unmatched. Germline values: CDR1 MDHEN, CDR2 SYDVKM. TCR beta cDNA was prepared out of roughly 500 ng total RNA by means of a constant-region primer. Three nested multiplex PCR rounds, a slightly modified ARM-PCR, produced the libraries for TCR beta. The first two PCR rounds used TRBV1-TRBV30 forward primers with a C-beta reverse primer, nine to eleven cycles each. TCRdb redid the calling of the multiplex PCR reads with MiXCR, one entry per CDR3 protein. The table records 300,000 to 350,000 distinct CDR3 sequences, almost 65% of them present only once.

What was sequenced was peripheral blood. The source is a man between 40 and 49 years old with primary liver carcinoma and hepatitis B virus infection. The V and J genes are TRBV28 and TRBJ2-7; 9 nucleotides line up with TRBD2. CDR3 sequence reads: CASSSPGLALYEQYF. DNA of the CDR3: TGTGCCAGCAGTTCCCCGGGACTAGCTCTCTACGAGCAGTACTTC.